The present T cell receptor (beta chain) was sequenced within a study of blood T cell repertoires in COVID-19. Per the original data handling: Quantification of nucleated cells was approximated via reference gene primer amplification. Profiled with immunoSEQ multiplex PCR; TCRdb holds only in-frame clones, not every one. From that table come the V and J calls and clone size; the DNA was used to work out D and trimming. Of about 210,000 clones listed, around 80% are singletons. Material for sequencing was peripheral blood. The TCR was taken from a woman between 50 and 59 years old with acute or convalescent COVID-19.

Here the CDR3 reads CAISEPTLAGGGDTQYF. As DNA, the CDR3 is TGTGCCATCAGTGAGCCAACTCTAGCGGGAGGGGGAGATACGCAGTATTTT. The chain recombines TRBV10-3 with TRBJ2-3; 12 nucleotides align to TRBD2. CDR3 length equals 17 residues. Unmatched junction bases numbered 8, after V lost 2 bases and J lost 5 bases. Looked up from germline, CDR1 is ENHRY and CDR2 is SYGVKD.